This T cell receptor (beta chain) was profiled in a study of control samples from healthy donors and cancer patients. TCRdb's copy holds only in-frame clones and misses some; the assay was immunoSEQ multiplex PCR. This sample carries around 120,000 clones, more than 85% of them seen once, and the ten largest clones take less than 3.5%. This CDR3 spans 13 amino acids. V lost 6 bases, J lost 5 bases, and 5 bases stayed unmatched. Germline V gene data show CDR1 as SNHLY and CDR2 as FYNNEI. The chain carries TRBV2 and TRBJ1-1; 8 nucleotides align to TRBD1. The clonotype was recovered from a man aged 30 to 45 in good health. The sample comprised blood. The CDR3 sequence: CASRDRVGTEAFF. The CDR3 nucleotides read TGTGCCAGCAGGGACAGGGTGGGTACTGAAGCTTTCTTT.